These T cell receptor beta chains were read from a single sample in a study of T cells after posttransplantation cyclophosphamide. The table came from immunoSEQ multiplex PCR; TCRdb's copy has only in-frame clones and leaves some out. The repertoire consists of 20,000 to 30,000 clones, none detected only once. The sequencing sample was made of PBMCs. The receptors come from a woman aged 45-60 years in good health, CMV-negative, and a related stem cell transplant donor. The CDR3 runs from the conserved cysteine through the conserved F or W. A D gene is named only where the DNA matches it firmly. Size tells how often a clone was seen (once, few, many) or the class of an expanded clone, and some rows leave it out.

TRBJ1-2 | 13 | TRBV29-1 | TRBD1 | many | TGCAGCGTTCGGACAGGGATCACCTATGGCTACACCTTC | CSVRTGITYGYTF
TRBJ1-2 | 15 | TRBV5-1 | TRBD1 | many | TGCGCCAGCAGCGGTGGGGACAGGGCGAACTATGGCTACACCTTC | CASSGGDRANYGYTF
TRBJ1-2 | 15 | TRBV11-2 | - | many | TGTGCCAGCAGCTTAGAGCGCGGATATAACTATGGCTACACCTTC | CASSLERGYNYGYTF
TRBJ1-2 | 17 | TRBV5-5 | - | many | TGTGCCAGCAGCCCGGTGAGCGGCCTTGGAGGGAACTATGGCTACACCTTC | CASSPVSGLGGNYGYTF
TRBJ1-3 | 15 | TRBV15 | - | many | TGTGCCACCAGCAGAACTAGGGCCCTCGGAAACACCATATATTTT | CATSRTRALGNTIYF
TRBJ1-1 | 12 | TRBV27 | - | many | TGTGCCAGCAGTTGGGTGAGGGCTGAAGCTTTCTTT | CASSWVRAEAFF
TRBJ1-3 | 15 | TRBV6-5 | - | many | TGTGCCAGCAGTTACCGAGGACAGAACGGAAACACCATATATTTT | CASSYRGQNGNTIYF
TRBJ2-5 | 15 | TRBV7-7 | TRBD1 | many | TGTGCCAGCAGCCCGGGGCAGGGGGTGGCGGAGACCCAGTACTTC | CASSPGQGVAETQYF
TRBJ2-7 | 14 | TRBV7-9 | TRBD1 | many | TGTGCCAGCAGCTCCGGGACAGTCACATACGAGCAGTACTTC | CASSSGTVTYEQYF
TRBJ2-7 | 16 | TRBV6-6 | TRBD2 | many | TGTGCCAGCAGTCCCGGACTAGCGGGGGAGTCGGTCGAGCAGTACTTC | CASSPGLAGESVEQYF
TRBJ2-3 | 15 | TRBV5-1 | TRBD2 | many | TGCGCCAGCAGCTTTGGCGGGAGTGTTGGTGATACGCAGTATTTT | CASSFGGSVGDTQYF
TRBJ1-5 | 12 | TRBV28 | - | many | TGTGCCAGCAGAGGGGGCAATCAGCCCCAGCATTTT | CASRGGNQPQHF
TRBJ2-5 | 16 | TRBV9 | TRBD1 | many | TGTGCCAGTAGGAGGGGACTGACAGGGGGCGAAGAGACCCAGTACTTC | CASRRGLTGGEETQYF
TRBJ1-5 | 14 | TRBV5-6 | - | many | TGTGCCAGCAGCTTTTACAGCGGGAATCAGCCCCAGCATTTT | CASSFYSGNQPQHF
TRBJ2-1 | 15 | TRBV9 | TRBD2 | many | TGTGCCAGCAGCGTAGCGGGGGGAGCCCCCAGTGAGCAGTTCTTC | CASSVAGGAPSEQFF
TRBJ2-1 | 16 | TRBV19 | TRBD2 | many | TGTGCCAGTAGTACCGAGCGGACTAGCGGATACAATGAGCAGTTCTTC | CASSTERTSGYNEQFF
TRBJ2-3 | 13 | TRBV2 | - | many | TGTGCCAGCAGTCGGTCATTACCAGATACGCAGTATTTT | CASSRSLPDTQYF
TRBJ2-1 | 14 | TRBV6-4 | - | many | TGTGCCAGCAGTAGCGCCCTCTCCTACAATGAGCAGTTCTTC | CASSSALSYNEQFF
TRBJ2-1 | 15 | TRBV5-1 | - | many | TGCGCCAGCAGCTTGGGGCCAGAAAGCTACAATGAGCAGTTCTTC | CASSLGPESYNEQFF
TRBJ2-3 | 14 | TRBV28 | - | many | TGTGCCAGCAGTTTCCGTGGGGCTACAGATACGCAGTATTTT | CASSFRGATDTQYF
TRBJ2-7 | 16 | TRBV9 | TRBD2 | many | TGTGCCAGCAGCCCCCGCCTGGGGGGGGTGGGCTACGAGCAGTACTTC | CASSPRLGGVGYEQYF
TRBJ1-1 | 17 | TRBV6-1 | - | many | TGTGCCAGCAGTGAAGTTTTAGGGTTGGGCAGGGTCTCTGAAGCTTTCTTT | CASSEVLGLGRVSEAFF
TRBJ1-2 | 15 | TRBV28 | TRBD1 | medium-sized | TGTGCCAGCAGCCCGACAGGGGATGGGGGTTATGGCTACACCTTC | CASSPTGDGGYGYTF
TRBJ2-7 | 15 | TRBV6-5 | TRBD1 | many | TGTGCCAGCAGTCCCGGGACAGCGCCATCCTACGAGCAGTACTTC | CASSPGTAPSYEQYF
TRBJ1-1 | 14 | TRBV11-3 | - | many | TGTGCCAGCAGCTTCAGGGGTCAGAACACTGAAGCTTTCTTT | CASSFRGQNTEAFF
TRBJ1-1 | 15 | TRBV6-1 | TRBD1 | many | TGTGCCAGCAGTGAAATAGGGACAGGGAACACTGAAGCTTTCTTT | CASSEIGTGNTEAFF
TRBJ2-5 | 15 | TRBV5-1 | TRBD2 | many | TGCGCCAGCAGAGGCGACACGGGGGGGCCCCAGACCCAGTACTTC | CASRGDTGGPQTQYF
TRBJ2-1 | 15 | TRBV18 | - | many | TGTGCCAGCTCACTCGGGAGTGGGACCTACAATGAGCAGTTCTTC | CASSLGSGTYNEQFF
TRBJ2-7 | 13 | TRBV6-5 | - | few | TGTGCCAGCAGTGATCGAGGGTTCTACGAGCAGTACTTC | CASSDRGFYEQYF
TRBJ2-3 | 15 | TRBV19 | TRBD2 | many | TGTGCCAGTAGCCAGACTAGCGGCCGCACAGATACGCAGTATTTT | CASSQTSGRTDTQYF
TRBJ1-5 | 14 | TRBV7-2 | - | many | TGTGCCAGCAGCTTAACCAGGGGACATCAGCCCCAGCATTTT | CASSLTRGHQPQHF
TRBJ2-7 | 15 | TRBV7-9 | TRBD1 | few | TGTGCCAGCAGCCGGCCAACAGGGGGCCTCCACGAGCAGTACTTC | CASSRPTGGLHEQYF
TRBJ1-5 | 17 | TRBV28 | - | many | TGTGCCAGCATTAGGGGGGGGGCAGGTGGGAGCAATCAGCCCCAGCATTTT | CASIRGGAGGSNQPQHF
TRBJ1-2 | 14 | TRBV4-1 | - | many | TGCGCCAGCAGCCAACCGGGACACCCCTATGGCTACACCTTC | CASSQPGHPYGYTF
TRBJ1-2 | 13 | TRBV6-5 | - | few | TGTGCCAGCAGTTACGGGAGAGGCTATGGCTACACCTTC | CASSYGRGYGYTF
TRBJ1-2 | 13 | TRBV5-1 | TRBD1 | many | TGCGCCAGCAGCTTGGGACAGGGGAATGGCTACACCTTC | CASSLGQGNGYTF
TRBJ1-6 | 19 | TRBV10-1 | TRBD1 | many | TGCGCTGACGAAGTACTGGACAGGTTATTACTCTCCTATAATTCACCCCTCCACTTT | CADEVLDRLLLSYNSPLHF
TRBJ2-1 | 11 | TRBV11-3 | - | many | TGTGCCAGCAGCTTTAGGGGTGAGCAGTTCTTC | CASSFRGEQFF
TRBJ1-2 | 12 | TRBV7-2 | - | many | TGTGCCAGCAGCCGTAACAGGGAAGGCTACACCTTC | CASSRNREGYTF
TRBJ2-5 | 17 | TRBV5-6 | TRBD1 | many | TGTGCCAGCAGGCCTCGGGGCAGGGGGCTTTGGGGGGAGACCCAGTACTTC | CASRPRGRGLWGETQYF
TRBJ1-5 | 15 | TRBV9 | - | many | TGTGCCAGCAGCCCGAGAGGAGGGTCGGGTCAGCCCCAGCATTTT | CASSPRGGSGQPQHF
TRBJ2-3 | 14 | TRBV30 | - | many | TGTGCCTGGAGAGAACGTGGGGCCACAGATACGCAGTATTTT | CAWRERGATDTQYF
TRBJ2-1 | 15 | TRBV5-1 | TRBD2 | many | TGCGCCAGCAGCGGACTAGCGGGGGGGGACAATGAGCAGTTCTTC | CASSGLAGGDNEQFF
TRBJ2-5 | 13 | TRBV7-8 | - | - | TGTGCCGGCAGGGAGGACAGTCAAGAGACCCAGTACTTC | CAGREDSQETQYF
TRBJ2-1 | 17 | TRBV28 | - | many | TGTGCCAGCAGTTTCCCCCAACTGCGGCCGACCTACAATGAGCAGTTCTTC | CASSFPQLRPTYNEQFF
TRBJ1-1 | 15 | TRBV7-6 | TRBD1 | many | TGTGCCAGCAGCTCCCAACCGACAGGGAAGACTGAAGCTTTCTTT | CASSSQPTGKTEAFF
TRBJ2-5 | 13 | TRBV6-6 | - | many | TGTGCCAGCAGCCGGACAGAAGGAGAGACCCAGTACTTC | CASSRTEGETQYF
TRBJ2-1 | 18 | TRBV7-2 | TRBD2 | - | TGTGCCAGCAGCTTAGAGGCGGGGGGGAATCCCTCCTACAATGAGCAGTTCTTC | CASSLEAGGNPSYNEQFF
TRBJ1-4 | 14 | TRBV5-6 | TRBD1 | many | TGTGCCAGCAGCATGGGACAGGGCTTCGACAAACTGTTTTTT | CASSMGQGFDKLFF
TRBJ2-1 | 14 | TRBV28 | TRBD1 | many | TGTGCCAGCAGTTTATCAGCACAGACAGGGTATCAGTTCTTC | CASSLSAQTGYQFF
TRBJ1-1 | 13 | TRBV5-1 | TRBD1 | many | TGCGCCAGCAGCTTCACAGGGGGCACTGAAGCTTTCTTT | CASSFTGGTEAFF
TRBJ2-3 | 13 | TRBV29-1 | TRBD1 | many | TGCAGCGTTAAGGGACAGCATTCAGATACGCAGTATTTT | CSVKGQHSDTQYF
TRBJ1-1 | 16 | TRBV6-6 | TRBD1 | many | TGTGCCACCACGAAGGGGACAGGGGGCGGGTACACTGAAGCTTTCTTT | CATTKGTGGGYTEAFF
TRBJ1-2 | 14 | TRBV19 | - | many | TGTGCCAGTCGCCAATATGGGGGGAACTATGGCTACACCTTC | CASRQYGGNYGYTF
TRBJ1-1 | 14 | TRBV4-1 | TRBD1 | many | TGCGCCAGCAGCCAAGAAGGGACAGCTGCTGAAGCTTTCTTT | CASSQEGTAAEAFF
TRBJ2-1 | 17 | TRBV4-1 | - | many | TGCGCCAGCAGCCAGTCGAATAGCTACTCCTCCTACAATGAGCAGTTCTTC | CASSQSNSYSSYNEQFF
TRBJ1-1 | 15 | TRBV6-1 | - | many | TGTGCCAGCAGTGCTCAGATCCCACCCCACCTCGAAGCTTTCTTT | CASSAQIPPHLEAFF
TRBJ1-2 | 14 | TRBV30 | - | many | TGTGCCTGGAGTACTACTCGACAGTCCGAAAAGTACACCTTC | CAWSTTRQSEKYTF
TRBJ1-1 | 12 | TRBV4-1 | - | - | TGCGCCAGCAGCCAACCCGCGGGGAAAGCTTTCTTT | CASSQPAGKAFF